This entry lists 28 T cell receptor beta chains sequenced from one sample in a study of response to subunit inactivated influenza vaccine. A single record per CDR3 protein comes from TCRdb applying MiXCR to the RT-PCR reads. The sample has about half a million distinct CDR3 sequences, around 25% seen once. Material: CD4+ T cells sorted from PBMCs, obtained less than 6 days after vaccination. The receptors were sampled from a man aged 45-65 years who received an inactivated influenza vaccine.

CDR3 sequence reads: CAWKGQGSTDTQYF. CDR3 bases: TGTGCCTGGAAAGGACAGGGGAGCACAGATACGCAGTATTTT. The rearrangement uses TRBV30 and TRBJ2-3, with TRBD1 identical over 9 bases. Trimming took 4 bases from V and 0 from J; bases not matched to a gene: 2. The CDR3 consists of 14 residues. Per the germline V gene, CDR1 is GTSNPN and CDR2 is SVGIG (reference sequence).

The chain joins TRBV5-1 to TRBJ2-7; no clear D gene. CDR3 length: 13 amino acids. Trimming pared 0 bases from V and 8 bases from J, leaving 12 bases between. Germline assignment: CDR1 SGHRS and CDR2 YFSETQ. CDR3 region: CASSLDRNRQQYF. Written as DNA, the CDR3 is TGCGCCAGCAGCTTGGATAGGAACCGGCAGCAGTACTTC. Drawing the rest from reference TRBV5-1 and TRBJ2-7, the complete variable domain is KAGVTQTPRYLIKTRGQQVTLSCSPISGHRSVSWYQQTPGQGLQFLFEYFSETQRNKGNFPGRFSGRQFSNSRSEMNVSTLELGDSALYLCASSLDRNRQQYFGPGTRLTVT.

The gene calls are TRBV6-1 and TRBJ1-1, with D perhaps TRBD1 (5 bases). Germline CDR1 is MNHNS and CDR2 is SASEGT. This CDR3 has 13 amino acids. The germline V and J ends were trimmed by 6 bases and 10 bases, with 18 bases remaining between them. The DNA for the CDR3 is TGTGCCAGCAGACCCCCGGGACCCACGGGAGCTTTCTTT. Translating gives CASRPPGPTGAFF.

This chain joins TRBV10-3 and TRBJ2-7; 13 bases line up with TRBD2. This CDR3 region has 16 residues. Germline trimming cut 0 bases from V and 3 bases from J; bases unmatched to any gene: 2. The germline gives CDR1 ENHRY, CDR2 SYGVKD. CDR3 sequence reads: CAISESGTSGNYEQYF. CDR3 sequence (DNA): TGTGCCATCAGTGAGTCGGGGACTAGCGGGAACTACGAGCAGTACTTC.

This clonotype was found a few times. The chain links TRBV5-6 to TRBJ2-5; either TRBD1 or TRBD2 may fit D (5 bases each). CDR1 and CDR2 from the germline V gene are SGHDT and YYEEEE. This CDR3 spans 17 amino acids. With 4 bases removed from V and 1 base from J, the gap between germline ends came to 20 bases. Here the CDR3 reads CASSPTRQGRSQETQYF. CDR3 nucleotide sequence: TGTGCCAGCAGCCCCACACGCCAGGGACGGAGCCAAGAGACCCAGTACTTC.

The rearrangement links TRBV7-2 to TRBJ1-5; 8 bases line up with TRBD1. This CDR3 is built from 17 residues. Losses at the gene ends were 1 base for V and 5 bases for J; bases not matched to a gene: 10. Germline assignment: CDR1 SGHTA and CDR2 FQGNSA. The CDR3 coding sequence is TGTGCCAGCAGCTTAGTCTCTGTTTGGACAGGGCATCAGCCCCAGCATTTT. It encodes CASSLVSVWTGHQPQHF. Supplemented by reference TRBV7-2 and TRBJ1-5, the full variable domain reads GAGVSQSPSNKVTEKGKDVELRCDPISGHTALYWYRQSLGQGLEFLIYFQGNSAPDKSGLPSDRFSAERTGGSVSTLTIQRTQQEDSAVYLCASSLVSVWTGHQPQHFGDGTRLSIL.

This clonotype has only a few counts. The V and J genes are TRBV20-1 and TRBJ1-5; D ambiguous. The CDR3 sequence is 14 residues long. The germline V gene encodes CDR1 DFQATT and CDR2 SNEGSKA (reference sequence). Trimming took off 5 bases at V and 0 bases at J, with 11 bases between the two ends. DNA for the CDR3: TGCAGTGCTCGCCGGGTTGATAGCAATCAGCCCCAGCATTTT. It specifies CSARRVDSNQPQHF.

This clonotype was counted a few times. This chain uses TRBV20-1 with TRBJ2-7; TRBD2 matches at 16 bases. J lost 6 bases, V lost 0 bases, and 5 bases had no gene match. The CDR3 is 16 residues long. CDR1 and CDR2 from the germline V gene are DFQATT and SNEGSKA (reference sequence). The DNA for the CDR3 is TGCAGTGCTAGAGATGGGACTAGCGGGAGGGCGTCCGAGCAGTACTTC. As protein: CSARDGTSGRASEQYF.

The CDR3 region has the DNA TGTGCCAGCAGGGGACAGGGGTTATGGGAGACCCAGTACTTC. It specifies CASRGQGLWETQYF. The chain is built from TRBV12-3 or TRBV12-4 and TRBJ2-5; 10 nucleotides agree with TRBD1. V lost 6 bases and J lost 5; bases outside the gene matches: 6. The CDR3 runs 14 residues.

This clonotype came up a few times. This chain links TRBV29-1 with TRBJ1-1; no clear D. V was trimmed by 7 bases and J by 5 bases, leaving 20 bases between them. The CDR3 has 14 amino acids. Germline V gene data show CDR1 as SQVTM and CDR2 as ANQGSEA. The CDR3 nucleotides are TGCAGCGCTAGGAGGACGGTTTTAGGGACTGAAGCTTTCTTT. Amino acids: CSARRTVLGTEAFF.

The chain combines TRBV6-2 or TRBV6-3 with TRBJ2-7; 9 nucleotides align to TRBD1. The germline V gene encodes CDR1 MNHEY and CDR2 SVGEGT. V trimming: 6 bases; J trimming: 6 bases; junction bases outside the gene matches: 15. The CDR3 runs 16 residues. As DNA, the CDR3 is TGTGCCAGCAGAAAAGGTCCCAGGGACAGGGTTCGCGAGCAGTACTTC. It specifies CASRKGPRDRVREQYF.

The chain couples TRBV7-9 to TRBJ2-7; D is undetermined. From germline, CDR1 is SEHNR and CDR2 FQNEAQ (reference sequence). This CDR3 contains 12 residues. V lost 5 bases and J 2 bases, leaving 7 bases between the germline ends. Here the CDR3 reads CASSPKAYEQYF. For the CDR3, the DNA is TGTGCCAGCAGCCCTAAGGCCTACGAGCAGTACTTC.

The CDR3 spells CSARISGGPYEQYF. The DNA for the CDR3 is TGCAGTGCTAGAATTAGCGGGGGGCCTTACGAGCAGTACTTC. The chain uses TRBV20-1 and TRBJ2-7, with 10 bases identical to TRBD2. This CDR3 is 14 amino acids long. CDR1 is DFQATT, CDR2 SNEGSKA, per germline (reference sequence). Trimming cost V 2 bases and J 4 bases; bases outside gene matches: 5.

This chain connects TRBV7-2 to TRBJ2-5; 8 positions match TRBD2. The CDR3 consists of 15 residues. The V gene's germline CDR1 is SGHTA and CDR2 FQGNSA. J lost 5 bases, V lost 5 bases, and 10 bases had no gene match. CDR3 in DNA: TGTGCCAGCAGCCCCAGATACACGGGAGGGGAGACCCAGTACTTC. This encodes CASSPRYTGGETQYF.

J is TRBJ2-7 and V is TRBV10-3, with 8 nucleotides matching TRBD1. V trimming: 6 bases; J trimming: 5 bases; junction bases outside the gene matches: 6. The CDR3 runs to 13 residues. In germline, CDR1 is ENHRY, CDR2 SYGVKD. The CDR3 DNA reads TGTGCCATCAGGGGGACAGGCCCGGACGAGCAGTACTTC. Protein: CAIRGTGPDEQYF.

This clonotype turned up a few times. This chain connects TRBV6-1 to TRBJ2-7, with D perhaps TRBD2 (6 bases). Germline lookup yields CDR1 MNHNS and CDR2 SASEGT. V lost 5 bases, J lost 3 bases, and 14 bases lay in between. The CDR3 sequence is 14 residues long. CDR3 DNA: TGTGCCAGCAGTAAATGGGACTCAGACTACGAGCAGTACTTC. Encoded protein: CASSKWDSDYEQYF.

This clonotype turned up a few times. The V and J genes are TRBV20-1 and TRBJ2-1, with 10 bases that match TRBD2. The CDR3 is 16 amino acids. CDR1 is DFQATT and CDR2 is SNEGSKA in the germline V gene (reference sequence). The V gene end was trimmed by 3 bases and the J gene end by 8 bases; junction bases not matched to a gene: 13. The DNA of the CDR3 is TGCAGTGCTAGTCCGGCTAGCGGGGGTTTGTACGATGAGCAGTTCTTC. Protein product: CSASPASGGLYDEQFF.

There are a few counts of this clonotype. The gene calls are TRBV28 and TRBJ2-7; D remains unclear. Trimming left V 8 bases short and J 3 bases short, with 5 bases between. CDR1 and CDR2 from the germline V gene are MDHEN and SYDVKM. The CDR3 sequence is 10 residues long. For the CDR3, the DNA is TGTGCCAGCGGCGGCTACGAGCAGTACTTC. This gives the protein CASGGYEQYF.

J is TRBJ1-4 and V is TRBV9, with D possibly TRBD1 on 5 matching bases. This CDR3 region has 15 residues. The ends were cut back, 4 bases at V and 8 bases at J, with 18 bases in the middle. CDR1 is SGDLS and CDR2 is YYNGEE in the germline V gene. CDR3 nucleotides: TGTGCCAGCAGCCCCGCTGGGGGTTGGGACGAAAAACTGTTTTTT. Its protein is CASSPAGGWDEKLFF.

The chain is built from TRBV30 and TRBJ2-2; D is perhaps TRBD1 (6 bases). The CDR3 is made up of 13 amino acids. Germline CDR1 reads GTSNPN; CDR2 reads SVGIG (reference sequence). Trimming stripped 1 base from V and 6 bases from J, with 9 bases between. The CDR3 sequence is CAWSAQGSGELFF. Here the CDR3 DNA reads TGTGCCTGGAGTGCCCAGGGGTCCGGGGAGCTGTTTTTT.

The chain has TRBV20-1 and TRBJ2-3; D is possibly TRBD2 (6 bases). Trimming left V 6 bases short and J 8 bases short, with 21 bases between. Per germline, CDR1 DFQATT and CDR2 SNEGSKA (reference sequence). This CDR3 region has 14 residues. This CDR3 is CSANPAGLRGTQYF. In DNA form, the CDR3 reads TGCAGTGCCAACCCTGCGGGACTCCGGGGTACGCAGTATTTT.

This clonotype showed up just a few times. The J gene is TRBJ2-1, the V gene TRBV4-2; D ambiguous. The ends were cut back, 0 bases at V and 5 bases at J, with 11 bases in the middle. This CDR3 contains 15 residues. CDR1 and CDR2 (germline): LGHNA, YNFKEQ. CDR3 region: CASSQDTSVDNEQFF. CDR3 nucleotide sequence: TGTGCCAGCAGCCAAGATACCAGCGTGGACAATGAGCAGTTCTTC.

The V call is TRBV5-1, the J call TRBJ2-7; 9 nucleotides agree with TRBD1. Germline values: CDR1 SGHRS, CDR2 YFSETQ. The V gene end was trimmed by 4 bases and the J gene end by 6 bases; junction bases not matched to a gene: 11. The CDR3 sequence is 15 residues long. CDR3 loop: CASSPGQGSLREQYF. Written as DNA, the CDR3 is TGCGCCAGCAGCCCGGGACAGGGTTCTCTCCGCGAGCAGTACTTC.

In this sample, this clonotype turned up a few times. This rearrangement joins TRBV29-1 to TRBJ2-3; unclear D gene. The length of the CDR3 is 15 residues. V lost 1 base, J lost 0 bases, and 11 bases lay in between. Germline V gene data show CDR1 as SQVTM and CDR2 as ANQGSEA. For the CDR3, the DNA is TGCAGCGTTGAAGTAAATGGCGGTAGCACAGATACGCAGTATTTT. It is translated as CSVEVNGGSTDTQYF.

Only a few counts were recorded for this clonotype. The chain uses TRBV3-1 and TRBJ2-1, with 9 bases that match TRBD2. The CDR3 extends over 15 amino acids. V was pared by 8 bases and J by 2 bases, with 7 bases of the junction left unmatched. Germline values: CDR1 LGHDT, CDR2 YNNKEL (reference sequence). The DNA for the CDR3 is TGTGCCAGCGGAATAGCGGGGGTTACCTACAATGAGCAGTTCTTC. Translating gives CASGIAGVTYNEQFF.

This clonotype was seen a handful of times. The chain carries TRBV4-2 and TRBJ2-1; D might be TRBD1 (6 bases). Trimming removed 0 bases from V and 8 bases from J, with 14 bases in between. This CDR3 is built from 15 residues. Germline assignment: CDR1 LGHNA and CDR2 YNFKEQ. CDR3: CASSQDLRTVDEQFF. Here the CDR3 DNA reads TGTGCCAGCAGCCAAGACCTGCGGACAGTTGATGAGCAGTTCTTC.

The rearrangement links TRBV3-1 to TRBJ2-7; 7 nucleotides align to TRBD1. CDR3 size: 13 residues. In germline, CDR1 is LGHDT, CDR2 YNNKEL (reference sequence). The CDR3 DNA reads TGTGCTACGAGTAGGGGGCCTTCCTACGAGCAGTACTTC. It translates to CATSRGPSYEQYF.

This clonotype was picked up a small number of times. The chain combines TRBV7-8 with TRBJ2-1; D uncertain. Germline V gene data show CDR1 as SGHVS and CDR2 as FQNEAQ. This CDR3 spans 13 amino acids. Trimming shortened V by 2 bases and J by 5 bases, and 7 bases separated the two germline ends. The CDR3 bases are TGTGCCAGCAGCTTATCCCAGAACAATGAGCAGTTCTTC. Translation: CASSLSQNNEQFF. The full variable domain, in which reference TRBV7-8 and TRBJ2-1 provide the parts outside the CDR3, is GAGVSQSPRYKVAKRGQDVALRCDPISGHVSLFWYQQALGQGPEFLTYFQNEAQLDKSGLPSDRFFAERPEGSVSTLKIQRTQQEDSAVYLCASSLSQNNEQFFGPGTRLTVL.